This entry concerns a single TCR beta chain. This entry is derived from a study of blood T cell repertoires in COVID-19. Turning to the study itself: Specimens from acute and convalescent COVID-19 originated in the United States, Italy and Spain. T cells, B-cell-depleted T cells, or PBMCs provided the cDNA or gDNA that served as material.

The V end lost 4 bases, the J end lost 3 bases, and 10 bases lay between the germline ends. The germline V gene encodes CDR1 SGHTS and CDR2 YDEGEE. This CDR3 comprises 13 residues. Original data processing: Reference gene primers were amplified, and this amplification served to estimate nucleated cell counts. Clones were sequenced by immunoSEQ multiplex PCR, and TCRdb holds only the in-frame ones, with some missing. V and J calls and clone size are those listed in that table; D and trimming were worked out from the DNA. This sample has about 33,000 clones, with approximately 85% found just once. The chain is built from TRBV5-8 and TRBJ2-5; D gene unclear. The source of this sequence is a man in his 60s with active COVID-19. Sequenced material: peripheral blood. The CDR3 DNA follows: TGTGCCAGCAGCCCGAGAGGCAAAGAGACCCAGTACTTC. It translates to CASSPRGKETQYF.